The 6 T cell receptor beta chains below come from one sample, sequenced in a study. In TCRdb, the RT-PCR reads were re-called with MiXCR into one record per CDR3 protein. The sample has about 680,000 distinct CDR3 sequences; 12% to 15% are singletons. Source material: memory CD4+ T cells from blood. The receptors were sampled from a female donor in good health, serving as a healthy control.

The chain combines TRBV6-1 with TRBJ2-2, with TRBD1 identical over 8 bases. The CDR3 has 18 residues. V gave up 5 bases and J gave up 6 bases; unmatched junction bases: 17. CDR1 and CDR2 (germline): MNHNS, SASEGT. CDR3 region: CASSPDPGQGGKAGELFF. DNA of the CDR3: TGTGCCAGCAGTCCCGACCCAGGACAGGGAGGAAAGGCCGGGGAGCTGTTTTTT.

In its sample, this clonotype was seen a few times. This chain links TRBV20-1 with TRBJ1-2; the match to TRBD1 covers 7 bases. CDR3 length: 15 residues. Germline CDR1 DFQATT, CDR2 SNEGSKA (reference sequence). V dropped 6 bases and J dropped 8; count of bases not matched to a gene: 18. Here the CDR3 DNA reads TGCAGTGCCCAGGGTCAGGGGCAGGGGGTAGGGGGCTACACCTTC. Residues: CSAQGQGQGVGGYTF.

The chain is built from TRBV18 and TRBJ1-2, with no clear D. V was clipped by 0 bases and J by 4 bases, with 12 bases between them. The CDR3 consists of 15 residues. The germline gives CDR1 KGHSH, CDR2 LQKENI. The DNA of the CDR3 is TGTGCCAGCTCACCACCAATGGGTCCAGGCTATGGCTACACCTTC. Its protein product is CASSPPMGPGYGYTF.

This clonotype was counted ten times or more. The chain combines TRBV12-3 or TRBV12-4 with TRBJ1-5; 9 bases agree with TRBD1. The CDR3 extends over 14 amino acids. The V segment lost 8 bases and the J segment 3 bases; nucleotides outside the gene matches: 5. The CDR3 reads CASRGQGDNQPQHF. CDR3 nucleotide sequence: TGTGCCAGCCGGGGACAGGGAGACAATCAGCCCCAGCATTTT.

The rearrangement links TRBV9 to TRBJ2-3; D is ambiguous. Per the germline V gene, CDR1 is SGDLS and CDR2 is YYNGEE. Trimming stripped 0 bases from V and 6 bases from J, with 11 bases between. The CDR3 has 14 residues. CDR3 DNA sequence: TGTGCCAGCAGCGTAGCCACAACAACGGATACGCAGTATTTT. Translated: CASSVATTTDTQYF.

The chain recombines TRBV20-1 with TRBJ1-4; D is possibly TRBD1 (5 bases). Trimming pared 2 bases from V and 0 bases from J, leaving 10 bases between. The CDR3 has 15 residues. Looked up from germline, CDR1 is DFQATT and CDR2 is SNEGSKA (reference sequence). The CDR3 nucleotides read TGCAGTGCTAGACCCCGGGACCCAACTAATGAAAAACTGTTTTTT. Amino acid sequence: CSARPRDPTNEKLFF.